A selection of T cell receptor beta chains follows, all from one sample in a study of CD8+ T cells in alopecia areata. Method: immunoSEQ multiplex PCR; TCRdb's copy keeps in-frame clones and lacks some. The table shows about 23,000 clones, with around 50% occurring only once. Sequenced input: NKG2D-high CD8+ T cells sorted from blood. These receptors were taken from a human donor with alopecia areata. The conserved cysteine and the conserved F or W are not part of the CDR3 here.

J	V	CDR3
TRBJ2-3	TRBV18	ASSRGRTSHTQY
TRBJ2-3	TRBV6-5	ASSPRGEGTDTQY
TRBJ2-3	TRBV28	ASSFREFGRYSTDTQY
TRBJ2-2	TRBV7-9	ASSPGLLRTGELF
TRBJ2-2	TRBV25-1	ATRQGSGELF
TRBJ2-7	TRBV27	ASSKDGTTYEQY
TRBJ1-1	TRBV28	ASSGKRWRLCTEAF
TRBJ2-1	TRBV27	ASSSKSSYNEQF
TRBJ2-1	TRBV27	AIWPGPPGVGEQF
TRBJ2-7	TRBV11-2	ASSLVIGDTEEQY